Listed below are T cell receptor beta chains from one sample, sequenced in a study of T cells in Graves' hyperthyroidism and ophthalmopathy. A single record per CDR3 protein comes from TCRdb applying MiXCR to the multiplex PCR reads. The sample lists approximately 640,000 distinct CDR3 sequences; 45% were seen once. The sample comprised peripheral blood or thyroid tissue (not recorded which). The source is an adult man with Graves' disease, either hyperthyroidism or ophthalmopathy (not recorded which). Each CDR3 is given with its conserved first and last residue. Fields, in order: clone size, D gene, V gene, J gene, CDR3 protein, CDR3 DNA. A D gene is named only where the DNA matches it firmly. The size of a clone is reported for some rows only, either as once, few or many, or as a class for expanded clones.

abundance: -; d_gene: -; v_gene: TRBV11-2; j_gene: TRBJ1-1; CDR3aa: CASSLGGYKNTEAFF; CDR3nt: TGTGCCAGCAGCTTAGGGGGCTACAAGAACACTGAAGCTTTCTTT
abundance: -; d_gene: TRBD1; v_gene: TRBV27; j_gene: TRBJ1-1; CDR3aa: CASSPGQGSYPEAFF; CDR3nt: TGTGCCAGCAGTCCCGGACAGGGCTCCTATCCTGAAGCTTTCTTT
abundance: -; d_gene: TRBD1; v_gene: TRBV5-4; j_gene: TRBJ1-2; CDR3aa: CASSYPGQGDGGYTF; CDR3nt: TGTGCCAGCAGCTACCCGGGACAGGGTGACGGTGGCTACACCTTC
abundance: -; d_gene: -; v_gene: TRBV20-1; j_gene: TRBJ2-7; CDR3aa: CSASGAPSSYEQYF; CDR3nt: TGCAGTGCTTCCGGGGCTCCGAGCTCCTACGAGCAGTACTTC
abundance: -; d_gene: -; v_gene: TRBV20-1; j_gene: TRBJ1-4; CDR3aa: CSAGNRVGGNEKLFF; CDR3nt: TGCAGTGCTGGGAACAGGGTAGGGGGGAATGAAAAACTGTTTTTT
abundance: many; d_gene: -; v_gene: TRBV7-9; j_gene: TRBJ1-1; CDR3aa: CASSFGQVNTEAFF; CDR3nt: TGTGCCAGCAGCTTTGGGCAGGTGAACACTGAAGCTTTCTTT
abundance: -; d_gene: TRBD1; v_gene: TRBV25-1; j_gene: TRBJ1-2; CDR3aa: CASMDRGVAGYTF; CDR3nt: TGTGCCAGCATGGACAGGGGAGTAGCCGGCTACACCTTC
abundance: -; d_gene: TRBD1; v_gene: TRBV24-1; j_gene: TRBJ1-4; CDR3aa: CATSDSLAGTGREKLFF; CDR3nt: TGTGCCACCAGTGATTCACTGGCCGGGACAGGGCGTGAAAAACTGTTTTTT
abundance: many; d_gene: -; v_gene: TRBV7-2; j_gene: TRBJ1-2; CDR3aa: CASSLDSRAIHGYTF; CDR3nt: TGTGCCAGCAGCTTAGATTCGAGGGCAATCCATGGCTACACCTTC
abundance: many; d_gene: -; v_gene: TRBV10-3; j_gene: TRBJ1-1; CDR3aa: CAISELDRKNTEAFF; CDR3nt: TGTGCCATCAGTGAGTTAGACAGAAAGAACACTGAAGCTTTCTTT
abundance: few; d_gene: -; v_gene: TRBV7-8; j_gene: TRBJ1-6; CDR3aa: CASSFRSTSSYNSPLHF; CDR3nt: TGTGCCAGCAGCTTTCGTAGCACGAGCTCCTATAATTCACCCCTCCACTTT
abundance: many; d_gene: TRBD2; v_gene: TRBV7-2; j_gene: TRBJ2-5; CDR3aa: CASSRQTSGGQETQYF; CDR3nt: TGTGCCAGCAGCCGCCAGACTAGCGGGGGTCAAGAGACCCAGTACTTC
abundance: -; d_gene: TRBD2; v_gene: TRBV25-1; j_gene: TRBJ2-7; CDR3aa: CASSGLAGGSEQYF; CDR3nt: TGTGCCAGCTCCGGACTAGCGGGAGGCTCCGAGCAGTACTTC
abundance: many; d_gene: TRBD1; v_gene: TRBV2; j_gene: TRBJ1-1; CDR3aa: CASTGAGGFTEAFF; CDR3nt: TGTGCCAGCACGGGCGCAGGGGGCTTCACTGAAGCTTTCTTT
abundance: many; d_gene: -; v_gene: TRBV20-1; j_gene: TRBJ2-5; CDR3aa: CSAVPPSQETQYF; CDR3nt: TGCAGTGCCGTCCCGCCAAGCCAAGAGACCCAGTACTTC
abundance: few; d_gene: -; v_gene: TRBV6-6; j_gene: TRBJ2-7; CDR3aa: CASSYVPEAYEQYF; CDR3nt: TGTGCCAGCAGTTATGTCCCCGAAGCCTACGAGCAGTACTTC
abundance: many; d_gene: -; v_gene: TRBV7-6; j_gene: TRBJ1-1; CDR3aa: CANTRDPDSEAFF; CDR3nt: TGTGCCAACACCCGGGACCCCGACTCTGAAGCTTTCTTT
abundance: once; d_gene: -; v_gene: TRBV25-1; j_gene: TRBJ1-4; CDR3aa: CASSPWIATNEKLFF; CDR3nt: TGTGCCAGCTCACCATGGATTGCAACTAATGAAAAACTGTTTTTT
abundance: few; d_gene: TRBD1; v_gene: TRBV12-3/TRBV12-4; j_gene: TRBJ1-2; CDR3aa: CASRGQPNFGYTF; CDR3nt: TGTGCCAGCAGGGGACAGCCGAATTTTGGCTACACCTTC
abundance: few; d_gene: TRBD1; v_gene: TRBV7-2; j_gene: TRBJ1-4; CDR3aa: CASSLVARGDEKLFF; CDR3nt: TGTGCCAGCAGCTTAGTAGCCAGGGGGGATGAAAAACTGTTTTTT
abundance: -; d_gene: -; v_gene: TRBV20-1; j_gene: TRBJ1-4; CDR3aa: CSARDGRRNEKLFF; CDR3nt: TGCAGTGCTAGAGATGGACGGAGAAATGAAAAACTGTTTTTT
abundance: once; d_gene: -; v_gene: TRBV20-1; j_gene: TRBJ2-5; CDR3aa: CSATDIGQPQYF; CDR3nt: TGCAGTGCTACGGATATAGGGCAGCCCCAGTACTTC
abundance: few; d_gene: -; v_gene: TRBV2; j_gene: TRBJ1-5; CDR3aa: CASSFGSDPSNQPQHF; CDR3nt: TGTGCCAGCAGTTTTGGGTCAGACCCTAGCAATCAGCCCCAGCATTTT
abundance: -; d_gene: TRBD1; v_gene: TRBV7-4; j_gene: TRBJ1-4; CDR3aa: CASSWGQGGEKLFF; CDR3nt: TGTGCCAGCAGCTGGGGACAGGGGGGAGAAAAACTGTTTTTT
abundance: -; d_gene: TRBD1; v_gene: TRBV7-9; j_gene: TRBJ1-2; CDR3aa: CASSEENRDRVWGYTF; CDR3nt: TGTGCCAGCAGCGAGGAAAACCGGGACAGGGTTTGGGGCTACACCTTC
abundance: -; d_gene: -; v_gene: TRBV12-3/TRBV12-4; j_gene: TRBJ1-1; CDR3aa: CASSLMGAGVEAFF; CDR3nt: TGTGCCAGCAGTTTAATGGGGGCTGGGGTTGAAGCTTTCTTT
abundance: -; d_gene: -; v_gene: TRBV7-9; j_gene: TRBJ1-4; CDR3aa: CASSWGNNEKLFF; CDR3nt: TGTGCCAGCAGTTGGGGGAATAATGAAAAACTGTTTTTT
abundance: -; d_gene: TRBD2; v_gene: TRBV11-2; j_gene: TRBJ2-5; CDR3aa: CASSLSGSRETQYF; CDR3nt: TGTGCCAGCAGCTTGAGCGGGAGTCGAGAGACCCAGTACTTC
abundance: -; d_gene: TRBD2; v_gene: TRBV19; j_gene: TRBJ2-7; CDR3aa: CASSIDGTSAYEQYF; CDR3nt: TGTGCCAGTAGTATCGACGGGACTAGCGCCTACGAGCAGTACTTC
abundance: many; d_gene: -; v_gene: TRBV2; j_gene: TRBJ1-1; CDR3aa: CASTLQNTEAFF; CDR3nt: TGTGCCAGCACCCTACAGAACACTGAAGCTTTCTTT
abundance: many; d_gene: TRBD1; v_gene: TRBV10-3; j_gene: TRBJ1-1; CDR3aa: CATRRDRVNTEAFF; CDR3nt: TGTGCCACGCGCCGGGACAGGGTGAACACTGAAGCTTTCTTT
abundance: many; d_gene: -; v_gene: TRBV5-1; j_gene: TRBJ2-7; CDR3aa: CASSFDGYEQYF; CDR3nt: TGTGCCAGCAGTTTCGACGGCTACGAGCAGTACTTC
abundance: few; d_gene: -; v_gene: TRBV30; j_gene: TRBJ1-4; CDR3aa: CAWSGGEKLFF; CDR3nt: TGTGCCTGGAGTGGTGGCGAAAAACTGTTTTTT
abundance: -; d_gene: TRBD1; v_gene: TRBV7-9; j_gene: TRBJ1-6; CDR3aa: CASSSHDLQGTGSSPLHF; CDR3nt: TGTGCCAGCAGCTCGCACGACCTACAGGGGACTGGATCTTCACCCCTCCACTTT
abundance: -; d_gene: -; v_gene: TRBV7-9; j_gene: TRBJ1-3; CDR3aa: CASSFLVGSGNTIYF; CDR3nt: TGTGCCAGCAGCTTCCTGGTTGGGTCTGGAAACACCATATATTTT
abundance: -; d_gene: -; v_gene: TRBV10-2; j_gene: TRBJ1-3; CDR3aa: CASSTPGRASSGNTIYF; CDR3nt: TGCGCCAGCAGTACACCGGGACGAGCAAGCTCTGGAAACACCATATATTTT
abundance: -; d_gene: -; v_gene: TRBV29-1; j_gene: TRBJ2-7; CDR3aa: CSTTGSREQYF; CDR3nt: TGCAGCACAACAGGGTCGAGGGAGCAGTACTTC
abundance: few; d_gene: -; v_gene: TRBV7-9; j_gene: TRBJ1-6; CDR3aa: CASSPQGPDGSPLHF; CDR3nt: TGTGCCAGCAGCCCGCAGGGACCAGACGGGTCACCCCTCCACTTT
abundance: -; d_gene: -; v_gene: TRBV19; j_gene: TRBJ1-4; CDR3aa: CASSSQLFF; CDR3nt: TGTGCCAGTAGTAGTCAACTGTTTTTT
abundance: -; d_gene: TRBD1; v_gene: TRBV7-9; j_gene: TRBJ1-2; CDR3aa: CASSLSDRGTYGYTF; CDR3nt: TGTGCCAGCAGCTTATCGGACAGGGGGACCTATGGCTACACCTTC
abundance: -; d_gene: TRBD1; v_gene: TRBV4-1; j_gene: TRBJ1-5; CDR3aa: CASSQDTDRGNQPQHF; CDR3nt: TGCGCCAGCAGCCAAGATACGGACAGGGGCAATCAGCCCCAGCATTTT
abundance: -; d_gene: -; v_gene: TRBV20-1; j_gene: TRBJ1-6; CDR3aa: CSATTGIQPLHF; CDR3nt: TGCAGTGCGACAACAGGGATTCAGCCCCTCCACTTT
abundance: many; d_gene: TRBD1; v_gene: TRBV29-1; j_gene: TRBJ2-7; CDR3aa: CSVGTGIYEQYF; CDR3nt: TGCAGCGTAGGGACAGGAATCTACGAGCAGTACTTC
abundance: -; d_gene: -; v_gene: TRBV29-1; j_gene: TRBJ2-1; CDR3aa: CSVGGPGEYNEQFF; CDR3nt: TGCAGCGTTGGCGGGCCCGGGGAGTACAATGAGCAGTTCTTC
abundance: few; d_gene: TRBD1; v_gene: TRBV12-3/TRBV12-4; j_gene: TRBJ1-2; CDR3aa: CASSLQGARGYTF; CDR3nt: TGTGCCAGCAGTTTACAGGGGGCGCGGGGCTACACCTTC
abundance: -; d_gene: TRBD1; v_gene: TRBV10-3; j_gene: TRBJ1-6; CDR3aa: CAISESGQAGGQPLHF; CDR3nt: TGTGCCATCAGTGAGTCCGGACAGGCAGGGGGTCAGCCCCTCCACTTT
abundance: few; d_gene: -; v_gene: TRBV7-9; j_gene: TRBJ1-1; CDR3aa: CASSQGVREAFF; CDR3nt: TGTGCCAGCAGCCAAGGGGTCAGAGAAGCTTTCTTT
abundance: -; d_gene: TRBD1; v_gene: TRBV7-9; j_gene: TRBJ1-4; CDR3aa: CASSSLGQSFATNEKLFF; CDR3nt: TGTGCCAGCAGCTCCCTGGGACAGTCTTTTGCAACTAATGAAAAACTGTTTTTT
abundance: many; d_gene: -; v_gene: TRBV15; j_gene: TRBJ2-5; CDR3aa: CATSREFKETQYF; CDR3nt: TGTGCCACCAGCAGAGAGTTCAAAGAGACCCAGTACTTC
abundance: many; d_gene: -; v_gene: TRBV20-1; j_gene: TRBJ1-2; CDR3aa: CSANVWDYGYTF; CDR3nt: TGCAGTGCTAACGTCTGGGACTATGGCTACACCTTC
abundance: -; d_gene: TRBD1; v_gene: TRBV29-1; j_gene: TRBJ1-1; CDR3aa: CSLGDRVDTEAFF; CDR3nt: TGCAGCTTGGGAGACAGGGTCGACACTGAAGCTTTCTTT
abundance: few; d_gene: -; v_gene: TRBV2; j_gene: TRBJ1-1; CDR3aa: CASIPGRTEAFF; CDR3nt: TGTGCCAGCATCCCGGGTCGGACTGAAGCTTTCTTT
abundance: many; d_gene: -; v_gene: TRBV7-8; j_gene: TRBJ1-1; CDR3aa: CASSSPTKGAFF; CDR3nt: TGTGCCAGCAGCTCACCAACCAAGGGAGCTTTCTTT
abundance: few; d_gene: -; v_gene: TRBV2; j_gene: TRBJ2-2; CDR3aa: CASSDSGQTGELFF; CDR3nt: TGTGCCAGCAGTGACTCCGGACAAACCGGGGAGCTGTTTTTT
abundance: -; d_gene: TRBD2; v_gene: TRBV7-3; j_gene: TRBJ2-5; CDR3aa: CASSPIAGGRYQETQYF; CDR3nt: TGTGCCAGCAGCCCAATAGCGGGAGGCAGGTACCAAGAGACCCAGTACTTC
abundance: -; d_gene: -; v_gene: TRBV24-1; j_gene: TRBJ1-2; CDR3aa: CATSPTGGGYYGYTF; CDR3nt: TGTGCCACCAGCCCGACAGGAGGGGGATACTATGGCTACACCTTC
abundance: -; d_gene: -; v_gene: TRBV10-3; j_gene: TRBJ2-7; CDR3aa: CAISEPGVASYEQYF; CDR3nt: TGTGCCATCAGTGAGCCCGGGGTGGCTAGCTACGAGCAGTACTTC